The clone carrying this T cell receptor beta chain was detected only a few times. Its antigen is not known. These data belong to a study of T cell clones after liver transplantation. Turning to the study itself: Post-transplant blood was tracked for graft-donor-reactive T cell clones identified in a pre-transplant mixed lymphocyte reaction. Study-level points and caveats: In a couple of subjects, few donor cells limited the measurable donor-reactive repertoire. Graft donor-reactive T cells may have migrated into the graft rather than being deleted.

Using immunoSEQ multiplex PCR, the repertoire was profiled, and TCRdb retains in-frame clones only, with some absent. The top ten hold more than 50% of the sample, which has 8,500 to 10,000 clones, approximately 80% seen once. The CDR3 sequence is 13 residues long. The germline V gene encodes CDR1 MNHEY and CDR2 SMNVEV (reference sequence). Trimming took 5 bases from V and 4 from J, leaving 11 bases between them. The chain links TRBV27 to TRBJ1-2, with D unclear. The receptor comes from a human patient who received a liver transplant. Some T cells may trace back to the graft donor. Sequences were derived from CD8+ T cells from blood, sampled at the 22-month timepoint. DNA for the CDR3: TGTGCCAGCAGTCCCGGCACGGGCTATGGCTACACCTTC. Translation: CASSPGTGYGYTF.